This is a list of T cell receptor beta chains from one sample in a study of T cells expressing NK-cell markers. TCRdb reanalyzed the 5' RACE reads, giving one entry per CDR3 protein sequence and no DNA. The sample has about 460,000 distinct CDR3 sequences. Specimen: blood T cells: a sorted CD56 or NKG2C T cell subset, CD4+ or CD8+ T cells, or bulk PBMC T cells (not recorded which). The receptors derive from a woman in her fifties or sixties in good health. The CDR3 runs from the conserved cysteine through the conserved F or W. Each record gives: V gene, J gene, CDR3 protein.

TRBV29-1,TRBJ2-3,CSATPSVDTQYF
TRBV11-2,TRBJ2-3,CASSPQNPVGRGDTQYF
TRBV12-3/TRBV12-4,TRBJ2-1,CASSGLRDEQFF
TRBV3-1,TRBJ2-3,CASSQVGPHPRTDTQYF
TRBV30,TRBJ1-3,CAWIGEKGSGNTIYF
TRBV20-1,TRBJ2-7,CSAGGTSGRREQYF
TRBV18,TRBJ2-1,CASSAWTSGEQFF
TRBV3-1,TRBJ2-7,CASSQGGRFVLSYEQYF
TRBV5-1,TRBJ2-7,CASSLTGEIYEQYF
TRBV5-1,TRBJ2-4,CASSPLLAKNIQYF
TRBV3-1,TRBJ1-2,CASSQGDGALYGYTF
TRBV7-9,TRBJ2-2,CASSPKKQGGELFF
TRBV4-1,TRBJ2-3,CASSQGQTSGATDTQYF
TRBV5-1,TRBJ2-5,CASSLVPGGARETQYF
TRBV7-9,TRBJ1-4,CASCCPGKGDEKLFF
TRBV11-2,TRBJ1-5,CASSLDNPGPQHF
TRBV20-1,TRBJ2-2,CSARDSQGASFGELFF
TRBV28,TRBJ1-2,CASSLLIGQGLRYTF
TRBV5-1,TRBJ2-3,CASRTFGQGSSTDTQYF
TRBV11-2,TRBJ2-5,CASSPRQTLPGTGTAETQYF
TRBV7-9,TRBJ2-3,CASSLVGGSTDTQYF
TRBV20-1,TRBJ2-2,CSASGLNTGELFF
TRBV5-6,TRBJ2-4,CASSSRQGQAKNIQYF
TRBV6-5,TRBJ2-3,CASSLTGTGADTQYF
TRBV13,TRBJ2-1,CASSLIRLAGSNEQFF
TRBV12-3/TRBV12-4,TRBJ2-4,CASSYDSQSKNIQYF
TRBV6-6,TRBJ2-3,CASSYTIPGLGGRTDTQYF
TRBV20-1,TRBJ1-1,CSAWDRGTAEAFF
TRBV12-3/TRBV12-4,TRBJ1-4,CASRTFGGEKLFF
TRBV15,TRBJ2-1,CATSERLGDEQFF
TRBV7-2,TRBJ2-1,CASSLEHFPSNEQFF
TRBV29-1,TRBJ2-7,CSVVIGLVSSYEQYF
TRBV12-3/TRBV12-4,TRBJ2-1,CASSLIPPNQFF
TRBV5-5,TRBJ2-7,CASSLGQTPGEQYF
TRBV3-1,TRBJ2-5,CASTNRLAGVDYRVETQYF
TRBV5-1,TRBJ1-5,CASSFSSDDNQPQHF
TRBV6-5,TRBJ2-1,CASSERHEQFF
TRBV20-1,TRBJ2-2,CSARSGTGGTGELFF
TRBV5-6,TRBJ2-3,CASSLTAGGTDTQYF
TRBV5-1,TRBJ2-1,CASSWGSLEGGLFF
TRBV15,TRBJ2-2,CATSRDLAGGLFF
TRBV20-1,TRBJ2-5,CSASAPRGLTGEETQYF
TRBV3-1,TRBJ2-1,CASSQGPGLRQFF
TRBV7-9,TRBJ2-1,CASSLGTSGRKSNEQFF